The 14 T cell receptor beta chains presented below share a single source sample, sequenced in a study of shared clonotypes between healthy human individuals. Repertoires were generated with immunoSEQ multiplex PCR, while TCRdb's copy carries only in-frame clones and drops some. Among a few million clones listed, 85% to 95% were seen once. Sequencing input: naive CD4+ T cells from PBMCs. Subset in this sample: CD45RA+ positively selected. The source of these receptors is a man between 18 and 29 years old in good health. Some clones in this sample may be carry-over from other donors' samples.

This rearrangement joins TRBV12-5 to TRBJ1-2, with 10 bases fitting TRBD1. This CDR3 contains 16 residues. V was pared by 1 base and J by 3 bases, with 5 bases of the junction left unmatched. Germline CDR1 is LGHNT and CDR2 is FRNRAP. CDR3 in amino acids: CASGLETGGAHYGYTF. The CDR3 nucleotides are TGTGCTAGTGGTTTGGAGACAGGGGGCGCGCACTATGGCTACACCTTC.

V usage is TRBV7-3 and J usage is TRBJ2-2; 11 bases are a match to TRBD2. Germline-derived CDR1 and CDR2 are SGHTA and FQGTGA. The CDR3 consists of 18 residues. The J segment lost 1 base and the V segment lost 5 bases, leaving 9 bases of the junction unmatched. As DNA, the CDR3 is TGTGCCAGCAGCCGCTGGCTAGCGGGAGGTCTGAACACCGGGGAGCTGTTTTTT. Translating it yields CASSRWLAGGLNTGELFF.

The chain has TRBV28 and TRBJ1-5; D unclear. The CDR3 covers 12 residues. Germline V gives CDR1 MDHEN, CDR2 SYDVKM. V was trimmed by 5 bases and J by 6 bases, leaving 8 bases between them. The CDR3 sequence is CASSTGSQPQHF. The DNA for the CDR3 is TGTGCCAGCAGTACCGGCTCTCAGCCCCAGCATTTT. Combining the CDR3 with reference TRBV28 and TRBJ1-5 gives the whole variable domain DVKVTQSSRYLVKRTGEKVFLECVQDMDHENMFWYRQDPGLGLRLIYFSYDVKMKEKGDIPEGYSVSREKKERFSLILESASTNQTSMYLCASSTGSQPQHFGDGTRLSIL.

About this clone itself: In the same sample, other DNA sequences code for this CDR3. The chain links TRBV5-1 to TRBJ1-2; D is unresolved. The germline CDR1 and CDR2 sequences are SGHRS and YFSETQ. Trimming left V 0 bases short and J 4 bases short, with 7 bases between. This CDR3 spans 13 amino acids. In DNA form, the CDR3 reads TGCGCCAGCAGCTTGGGTGCCGGCTATGGCTACACCTTC. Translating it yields CASSLGAGYGYTF.

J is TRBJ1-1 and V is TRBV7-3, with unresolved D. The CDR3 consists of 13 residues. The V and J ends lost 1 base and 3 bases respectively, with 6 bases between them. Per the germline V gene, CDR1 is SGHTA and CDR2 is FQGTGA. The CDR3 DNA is TGTGCCAGCAGCTTAAGAACTTACACTGAAGCTTTCTTT. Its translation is CASSLRTYTEAFF.

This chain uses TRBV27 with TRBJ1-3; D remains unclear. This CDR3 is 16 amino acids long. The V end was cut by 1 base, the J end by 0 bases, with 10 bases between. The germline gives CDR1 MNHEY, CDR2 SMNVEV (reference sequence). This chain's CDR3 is CASSLYGVPSGNTIYF. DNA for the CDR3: TGTGCCAGCAGTTTATACGGGGTGCCCTCTGGAAACACCATATATTTT.

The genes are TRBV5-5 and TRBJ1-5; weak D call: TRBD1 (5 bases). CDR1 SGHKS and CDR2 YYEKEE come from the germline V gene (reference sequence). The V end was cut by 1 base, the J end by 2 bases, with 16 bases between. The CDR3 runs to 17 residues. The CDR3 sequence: CASSLLLSTRGNQPQHF. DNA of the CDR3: TGTGCCAGCAGCTTGTTACTGTCAACCAGGGGCAATCAGCCCCAGCATTTT.

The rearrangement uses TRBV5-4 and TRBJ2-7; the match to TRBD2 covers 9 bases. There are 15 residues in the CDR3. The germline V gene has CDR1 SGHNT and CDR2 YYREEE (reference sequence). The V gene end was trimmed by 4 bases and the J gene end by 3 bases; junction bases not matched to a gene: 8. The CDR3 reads CASSPSGGTLYEQYF. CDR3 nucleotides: TGTGCCAGCAGCCCCAGCGGGGGGACTCTCTACGAGCAGTACTTC.

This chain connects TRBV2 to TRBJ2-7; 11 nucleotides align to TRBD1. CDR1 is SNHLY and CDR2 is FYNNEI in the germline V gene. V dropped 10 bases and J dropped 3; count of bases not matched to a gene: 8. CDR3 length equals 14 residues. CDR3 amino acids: CATLTGTGGYEQYF. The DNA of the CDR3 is TGTGCCACCCTGACCGGGACAGGGGGCTACGAGCAGTACTTC. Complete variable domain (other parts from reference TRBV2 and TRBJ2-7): EPEVTQTPSHQVTQMGQEVILRCVPISNHLYFYWYRQILGQKVEFLVSFYNNEISEKSEIFDDQFSVERPDGSNFTLKIRSTKLEDSAMYFCATLTGTGGYEQYFGPGTRLTVT.

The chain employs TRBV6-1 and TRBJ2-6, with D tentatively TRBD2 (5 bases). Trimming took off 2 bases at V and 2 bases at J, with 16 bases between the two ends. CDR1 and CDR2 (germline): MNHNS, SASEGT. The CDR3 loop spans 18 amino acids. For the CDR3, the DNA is TGTGCCAGCAGTGAACACGCAGGACTCATCGCTGGGGCCAACGTCCTGACTTTC. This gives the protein CASSEHAGLIAGANVLTF.

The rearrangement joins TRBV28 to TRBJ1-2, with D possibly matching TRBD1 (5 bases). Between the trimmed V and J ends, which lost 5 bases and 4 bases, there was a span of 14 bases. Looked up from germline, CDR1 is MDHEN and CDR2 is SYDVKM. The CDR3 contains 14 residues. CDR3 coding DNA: TGTGCCAGCAGTACCCATCAGGGAAGCTATGGCTACACCTTC. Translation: CASSTHQGSYGYTF.

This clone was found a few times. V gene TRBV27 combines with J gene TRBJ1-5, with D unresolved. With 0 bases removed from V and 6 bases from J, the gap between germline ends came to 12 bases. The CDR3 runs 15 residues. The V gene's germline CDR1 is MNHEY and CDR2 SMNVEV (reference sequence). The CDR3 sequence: CASSLSHNSRQPQHF. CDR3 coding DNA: TGTGCCAGCAGTTTATCGCATAACAGTCGTCAGCCCCAGCATTTT.

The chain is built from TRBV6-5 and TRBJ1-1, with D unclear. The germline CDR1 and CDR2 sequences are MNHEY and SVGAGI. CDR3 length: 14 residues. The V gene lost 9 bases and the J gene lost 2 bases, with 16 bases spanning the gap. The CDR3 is CASMREFLNTEAFF. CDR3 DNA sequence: TGTGCCAGTATGAGGGAGTTCCTAAACACTGAAGCTTTCTTT.

The CDR3 nucleotides are TGTGCCAGTAGTATCCTGACAGGGGGTGTCACTGAAGCTTTCTTT. Its protein is CASSILTGGVTEAFF. The chain links TRBV19 to TRBJ1-1; 9 bases map to TRBD1. V shed 3 bases, J shed 4 bases, and the junction held 6 bases outside the gene matches. CDR1 is LNHDA and CDR2 is SQIVND in the germline V gene (reference sequence). The CDR3 totals 15 residues.